This TCR beta chain originates from a study of T cell responses to AZD1222 COVID-19 vaccine. Overall study context: Second-dose recipients at about 4 or about 12 weeks were treated as one pooled group. Study-wide points: Recipients of AZD1222 seropositive at baseline numbered only 6 or 7. It should be noted that donors were predominantly white British and more often female, and clonal diversity was possibly underestimated. Spike-specific TCR breadth and depth were elevated following two AZD1222 doses.

With respect to this clone: What it recognizes is unknown.

The table came from immunoSEQ multiplex PCR; TCRdb's copy has only in-frame clones and leaves some out. In the table there are roughly 120,000 clones, about 85% of which are singletons. The ends were cut back, 2 bases at V and 11 bases at J, with 12 bases in the middle. This CDR3 is 12 amino acids long. Germline V lookup: CDR1 MGHRA, CDR2 YSYEKL. The receptor was isolated from an adult in good health. Here the sequenced sample was peripheral blood, taken on day 0 of AZD1222 vaccination. The chain combines TRBV4-1 with TRBJ1-1; unclear D gene. The CDR3 region is CASSQLDGDAFF. The DNA for the CDR3 is TGCGCCAGCAGCCAACTCGACGGGGATGCTTTCTTT.